The rows below give T cell receptor beta chains drawn from one sample of a study of blood T cell repertoires in COVID-19. Repertoires were generated with immunoSEQ multiplex PCR, while TCRdb's copy carries only in-frame clones and drops some. The sample has fewer than 140,000 clones, over 65% seen once; the top ten hold approximately 6.2%. The sequencing sample was made of peripheral blood. These receptors were obtained from a man older than 75 with COVID-19, enrolled during active disease. Each CDR3 is given with its conserved first and last residue. D genes are given only for firm matches. Some rows mark clone size as missing; the rest say once, few, many or name a class of expanded clone.

length	V	J	size	D	CDR3	DNA
14	TRBV7-9	TRBJ1-2	NA	NA	CASSSLGGGYGYTF	TGTGCCAGCAGCTCCCTAGGTGGCGGCTATGGCTACACCTTC
13	TRBV30	TRBJ2-1	once	NA	CAWQEGSYNEQFF	TGTGCCTGGCAGGAAGGCTCCTACAATGAGCAGTTCTTC
12	TRBV5-1	TRBJ2-4	NA	NA	CASSLTGNIQYF	TGCGCCAGCAGCTTGACAGGAAACATTCAGTACTTC
13	TRBV7-2	TRBJ2-5	NA	NA	CASSLVSQETQYF	TGTGCCAGCAGCTTAGTCTCTCAAGAGACCCAGTACTTC
15	TRBV6-2/TRBV6-3	TRBJ2-1	NA	TRBD2	CASSVAGSSYNEQFF	TGTGCCAGCAGCGTAGCGGGGAGCTCCTACAATGAGCAGTTCTTC
15	TRBV5-4	TRBJ2-2	once	NA	CASSSSGRPDGELFF	TGTGCCAGCAGCTCCTCCGGCAGGCCCGACGGGGAGCTGTTTTTT
15	TRBV29-1	TRBJ2-3	NA	NA	CSVEGIWGAADTQYF	TGCAGCGTTGAAGGTATCTGGGGAGCGGCAGATACGCAGTATTTT
12	TRBV6-1	TRBJ2-1	NA	TRBD1	CASSWDRLGQFF	TGTGCCAGCAGCTGGGACAGGCTTGGGCAGTTCTTC
16	TRBV28	TRBJ1-6	NA	NA	CASSSSGGGSRSPLHF	TGTGCCAGCAGTTCAAGTGGTGGCGGCAGTCGTTCACCCCTCCACTTT
14	TRBV29-1	TRBJ2-7	NA	NA	CSVAGTTSSYEQYF	TGCAGCGTTGCAGGCACGACGAGCTCCTACGAGCAGTACTTC
10	TRBV19	TRBJ2-7	NA	NA	CASRSYEQYF	TGTGCCAGTAGGAGCTACGAGCAGTACTTC
17	TRBV18	TRBJ1-6	NA	TRBD1	CASSPRTGAFRNSPLHF	TGTGCCAGCTCACCGAGGACAGGGGCGTTTAGGAATTCACCCCTCCACTTT
14	TRBV18	TRBJ2-5	NA	NA	CASSPGQIQETQYF	TGTGCCAGCTCACCAGGACAGATTCAAGAGACCCAGTACTTC
17	TRBV27	TRBJ2-7	NA	TRBD2	CASSLSGGAYSPYEQYF	TGTGCCAGCAGTTTATCGGGAGGGGCCTACTCCCCCTACGAGCAGTACTTC
17	TRBV9	TRBJ2-2	NA	TRBD2	CASSVAGLAGGSGELFF	TGTGCCAGCAGCGTAGCCGGACTAGCGGGAGGATCCGGGGAGCTGTTTTTT
23	TRBV19	TRBJ2-1	NA	TRBD2	CASSTARPDAIAGGPNIGYEQFF	TGTGCCAGTAGTACGGCCCGTCCGGATGCAATAGCGGGAGGGCCGAATATCGGCTATGAGCAGTTCTTC
13	TRBV5-4	TRBJ1-2	NA	TRBD1	CASHQTGNYGYTF	TGTGCCAGCCACCAGACAGGGAACTATGGCTACACCTTC
14	TRBV24-1	TRBJ2-2	NA	TRBD1	CATDRGGNTGELFF	TGTGCCACGGACAGGGGAGGGAACACCGGGGAGCTGTTTTTT
14	TRBV6-6	TRBJ2-7	once	TRBD1	CASTLGQGFYEQYF	TGTGCCAGCACCCTGGGACAGGGGTTCTACGAGCAGTACTTC
15	TRBV3-1/TRBV3-2	TRBJ2-1	NA	TRBD2	CASSPLAGAYNEQFF	TGTGCCAGCAGCCCCCTAGCGGGAGCTTACAATGAGCAGTTCTTC
16	TRBV4-3	TRBJ2-1	NA	NA	CASSQDVASDYNEQFF	TGCGCCAGCAGCCAAGATGTGGCTAGCGACTACAATGAGCAGTTCTTC
17	TRBV28	TRBJ1-3	NA	TRBD1	CASSLYPQGAVGNTIYF	TGTGCCAGCAGTTTATATCCCCAGGGGGCGGTGGGAAACACCATATATTTT
16	TRBV7-3	TRBJ2-1	NA	TRBD2	CASSLGQTSGKGEQFF	TGTGCCAGCAGCTTAGGCCAGACTAGCGGGAAGGGTGAGCAGTTCTTC
15	TRBV2	TRBJ2-5	few	TRBD1	CASSGMTGNRETQYF	TGTGCCAGCAGCGGAATGACAGGGAATAGAGAGACCCAGTACTTC
15	TRBV2	TRBJ2-3	NA	TRBD2	CASSWEGLATDTQYF	TGTGCCAGCAGTTGGGAGGGGCTAGCTACGGATACGCAGTATTTT
14	TRBV14	TRBJ2-1	NA	NA	CASEQGGSYNEQFF	TGTGCCAGCGAGCAGGGTGGCTCCTACAATGAGCAGTTCTTC
17	TRBV21-1	TRBJ2-4	few	NA	CASSSTSGKLAKNIQYF	TGTGCCAGCAGCAGTACTAGCGGGAAGCTAGCCAAAAACATTCAGTACTTC
13	TRBV11-2	TRBJ2-4	NA	NA	CASSFQGGNIQYF	TGTGCCAGCAGCTTCCAGGGGGGAAACATTCAGTACTTC
16	TRBV3-1/TRBV3-2	TRBJ1-3	NA	NA	CASSQQRVLSGNTIYF	TGTGCCAGCAGCCAACAGCGTGTTCTCAGTGGAAACACCATATATTTT